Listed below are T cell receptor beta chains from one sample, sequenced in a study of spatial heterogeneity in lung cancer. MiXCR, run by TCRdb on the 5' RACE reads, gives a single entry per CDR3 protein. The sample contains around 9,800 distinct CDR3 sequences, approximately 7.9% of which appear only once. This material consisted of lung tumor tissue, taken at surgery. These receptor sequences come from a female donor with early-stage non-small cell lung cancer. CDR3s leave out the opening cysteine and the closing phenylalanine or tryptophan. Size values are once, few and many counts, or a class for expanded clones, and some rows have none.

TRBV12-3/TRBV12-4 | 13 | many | ASSFVTGYTDTQY
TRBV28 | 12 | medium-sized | ASSLDRENTEAF
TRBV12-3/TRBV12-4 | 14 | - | ASSSTGFRANYGYT
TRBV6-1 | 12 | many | ASSLQGRDQPQH
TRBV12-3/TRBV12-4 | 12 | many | ASIRGGGSYGYT
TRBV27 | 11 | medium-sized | VTRTASGNTIY
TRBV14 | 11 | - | ASSQDGPLGYT
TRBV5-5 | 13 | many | ASTGGSGSYNEQF
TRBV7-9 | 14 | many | ASSATPGQGVETQY
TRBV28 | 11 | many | ASSLSGFDEQF
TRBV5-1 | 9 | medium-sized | ASKGRLEAF
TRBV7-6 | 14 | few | ASSLTELSYNSPLH
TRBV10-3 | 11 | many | AIAVAGNQPQH
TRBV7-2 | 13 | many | ASSPRDRGNTEAF
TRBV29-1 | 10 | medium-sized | SVVSSFNGYT
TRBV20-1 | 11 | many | SAPQSLQETQY
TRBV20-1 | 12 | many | SASQQGAGYGYT
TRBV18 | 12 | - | ASSPARAGGEQF
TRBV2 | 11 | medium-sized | ASSYRPNTEAF
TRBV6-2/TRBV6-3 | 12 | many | ASSSGQWNQPQH
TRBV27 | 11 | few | ASSPGQGNEQY
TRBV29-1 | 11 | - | SVSDRLNNEQF
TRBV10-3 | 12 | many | AISEDGSPTEAF
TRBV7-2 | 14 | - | ASSLWGAKGTDTQY
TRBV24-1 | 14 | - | ATSDLWGGGTGELF
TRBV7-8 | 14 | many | ASSSTGGTSTDTQY
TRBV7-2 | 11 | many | ASSFRSSTEAF
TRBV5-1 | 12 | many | ASSLGASQETQY
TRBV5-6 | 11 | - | ASVSSGTDTQY
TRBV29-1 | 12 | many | SVDLGPNTGELF
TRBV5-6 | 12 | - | ASSLGQGQETQY
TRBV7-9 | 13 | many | ASSLGAGGGETQY
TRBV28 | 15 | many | ASRGLGLAEAQETQY